This TCR beta chain was sequenced in a study of blood T cell repertoires in COVID-19. At the level of the study: PBMCs, B-cell-depleted T cells, or T cells provided the cDNA or gDNA that made up the material.

V was clipped by 1 base and J by 6 bases, with 9 bases between them. CDR1 and CDR2 (germline): SGHTA, FQGNSA. This CDR3 contains 14 residues. The authors' processing: Counts of nucleated cells, estimated from reference gene primer amplification, were obtained. Some clones are missing from TCRdb's copy, which holds only in-frame ones; the method was immunoSEQ multiplex PCR. Clone size and V and J calls were adopted from that table, with D and trimming inferred from the DNA. The sample has about 520,000 clones, approximately 83% seen once; the top ten hold approximately 3.2%. This TCR derives from a human donor in a cohort sampled during active COVID-19. Sequenced: peripheral blood. This chain links TRBV7-2 with TRBJ2-2; no firm D call. The CDR3 region has the DNA TGTGCCAGCAGCTTAGGCGGTCTCGCCGGGGAGCTGTTTTTT. Encoded protein: CASSLGGLAGELFF.